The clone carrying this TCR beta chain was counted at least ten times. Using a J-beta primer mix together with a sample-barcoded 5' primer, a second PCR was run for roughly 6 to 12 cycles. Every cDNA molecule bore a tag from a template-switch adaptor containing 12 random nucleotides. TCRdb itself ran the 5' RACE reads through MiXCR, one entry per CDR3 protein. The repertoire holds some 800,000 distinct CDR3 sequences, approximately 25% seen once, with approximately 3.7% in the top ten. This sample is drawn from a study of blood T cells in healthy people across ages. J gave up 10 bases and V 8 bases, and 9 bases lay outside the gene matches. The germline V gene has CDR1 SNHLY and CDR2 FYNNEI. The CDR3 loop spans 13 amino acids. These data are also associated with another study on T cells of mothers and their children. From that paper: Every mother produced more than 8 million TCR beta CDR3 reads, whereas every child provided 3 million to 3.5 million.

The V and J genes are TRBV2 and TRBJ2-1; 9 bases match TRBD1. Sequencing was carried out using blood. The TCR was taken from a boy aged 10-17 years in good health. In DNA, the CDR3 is TGTGCCAGCGGGGCCGGGACAGGGAGGGAGCAGTTCTTC. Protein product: CASGAGTGREQFF.